What follows is one T cell receptor beta chain and its context. V lost 0 bases, J lost 0 bases, and 8 bases stayed unmatched. Germline assignment: CDR1 LGHNA and CDR2 YSLEER. The CDR3 runs 19 residues. The second PCR ran roughly 7 to 12 cycles with a sample-barcoded 5' primer and J-beta primers. Through a template-switch adaptor with 12 random nucleotides, each cDNA molecule received a tag. TCRdb processed the 5' RACE reads anew with MiXCR; each CDR3 protein has one entry. The repertoire holds roughly 560,000 distinct CDR3 sequences, around 24% seen once, with approximately 8.7% in the top ten. This sample stems from a study of blood T cells in healthy people across ages. This sample was also put to use in a study of T cells of mothers and their children.

This receptor was obtained from a boy younger than 18 in good health. This chain connects TRBV4-3 to TRBJ2-4; 10 bases are shared with TRBD2. Sequencing used blood. The CDR3 protein is CASSQDSTSGLLAKNIQYF. The CDR3 DNA sequence: TGCGCCAGCAGCCAAGACTCGACTAGCGGGTTACTAGCCAAAAACATTCAGTACTTC.